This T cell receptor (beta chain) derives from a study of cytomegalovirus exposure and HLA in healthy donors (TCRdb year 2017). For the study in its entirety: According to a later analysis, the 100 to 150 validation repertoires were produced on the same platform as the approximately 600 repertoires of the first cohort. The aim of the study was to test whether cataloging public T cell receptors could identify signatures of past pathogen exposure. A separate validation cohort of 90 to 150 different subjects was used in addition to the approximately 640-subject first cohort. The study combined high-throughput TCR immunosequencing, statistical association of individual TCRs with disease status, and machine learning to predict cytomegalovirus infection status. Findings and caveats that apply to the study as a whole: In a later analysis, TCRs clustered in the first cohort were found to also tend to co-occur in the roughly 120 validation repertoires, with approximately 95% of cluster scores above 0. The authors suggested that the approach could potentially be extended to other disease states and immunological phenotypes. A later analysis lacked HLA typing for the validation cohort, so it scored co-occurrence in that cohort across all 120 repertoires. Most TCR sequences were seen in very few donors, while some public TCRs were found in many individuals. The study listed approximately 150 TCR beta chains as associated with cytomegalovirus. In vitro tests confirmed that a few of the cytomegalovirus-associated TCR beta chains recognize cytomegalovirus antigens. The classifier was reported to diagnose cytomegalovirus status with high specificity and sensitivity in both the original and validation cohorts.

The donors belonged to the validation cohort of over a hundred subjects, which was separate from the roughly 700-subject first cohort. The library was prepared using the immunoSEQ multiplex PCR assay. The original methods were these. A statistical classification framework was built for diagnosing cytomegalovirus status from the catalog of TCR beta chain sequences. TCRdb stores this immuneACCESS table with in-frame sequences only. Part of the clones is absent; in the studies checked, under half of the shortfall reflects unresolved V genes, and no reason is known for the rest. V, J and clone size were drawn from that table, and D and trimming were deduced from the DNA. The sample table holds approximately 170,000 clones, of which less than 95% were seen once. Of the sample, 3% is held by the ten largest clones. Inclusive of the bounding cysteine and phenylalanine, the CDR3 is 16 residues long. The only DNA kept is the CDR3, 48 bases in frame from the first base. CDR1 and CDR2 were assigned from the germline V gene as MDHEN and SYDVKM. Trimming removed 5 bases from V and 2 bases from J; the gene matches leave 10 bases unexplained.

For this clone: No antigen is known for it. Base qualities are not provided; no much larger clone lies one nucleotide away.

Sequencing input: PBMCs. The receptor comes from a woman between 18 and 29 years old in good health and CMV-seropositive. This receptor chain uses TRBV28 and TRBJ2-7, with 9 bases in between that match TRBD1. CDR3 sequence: CASSPSGQGGPYEQYF. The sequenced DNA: TGTGCCAGCAGTCCGTCGGGACAGGGAGGGCCCTACGAGCAGTACTTC.